This T cell receptor beta chain was captured in a study of a mutant IDH1 vaccine in newly diagnosed glioma. Study in general: Vaccine dosing followed radiotherapy by 4-6 weeks, or accompanied temozolomide cycles.

This CDR3 spans 14 amino acids. V lost 5 bases and J 0 bases, leaving 8 bases between the germline ends. CDR1 SGHRS and CDR2 YFSETQ come from the germline V gene. Method: immunoSEQ multiplex PCR; TCRdb's copy keeps in-frame clones and lacks some. The data contain approximately 60,000 clones, 75% to 90% of them singletons. Documented time point: week 23, last vaccination. Vaccinated patients received 300 ug of mutant IDH1 20-mer peptide per dose, with topical imiquimod. Regarding the study as a whole: Pseudoprogression appeared unlinked to shifts in leading peripheral T cell clonotypes.

Notes on this clone: What it binds is not known.

The J gene is TRBJ2-2, the V gene TRBV5-1; D is undetermined. This clonotype was obtained from a man aged 35 to 55 with glioma. The specimen was PBMCs, collected from a glioma patient whose treatment included an IDH1 peptide vaccine. CDR3 in DNA: TGCGCCAGCAGAATGAGTGCGAACACCGGGGAGCTGTTTTTT. Protein product: CASRMSANTGELFF. Variable domain in full (rest from reference TRBV5-1 and TRBJ2-2): KAGVTQTPRYLIKTRGQQVTLSCSPISGHRSVSWYQQTPGQGLQFLFEYFSETQRNKGNFPGRFSGRQFSNSRSEMNVSTLELGDSALYLCASRMSANTGELFFGEGSRLTVL.